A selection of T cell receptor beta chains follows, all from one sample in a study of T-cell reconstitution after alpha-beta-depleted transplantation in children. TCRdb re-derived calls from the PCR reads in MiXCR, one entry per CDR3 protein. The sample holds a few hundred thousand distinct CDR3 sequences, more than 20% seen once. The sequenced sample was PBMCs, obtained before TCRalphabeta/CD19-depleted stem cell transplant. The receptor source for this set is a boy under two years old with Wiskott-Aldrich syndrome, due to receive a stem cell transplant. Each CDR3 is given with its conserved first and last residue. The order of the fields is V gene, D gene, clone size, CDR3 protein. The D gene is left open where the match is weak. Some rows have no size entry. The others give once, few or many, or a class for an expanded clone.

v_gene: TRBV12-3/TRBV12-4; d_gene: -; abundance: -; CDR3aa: CASRNGDRGYGYTF
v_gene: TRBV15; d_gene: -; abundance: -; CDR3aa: CATSRYIPGLTDTQYF
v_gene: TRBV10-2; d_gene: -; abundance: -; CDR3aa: CASSAGLNGYTF
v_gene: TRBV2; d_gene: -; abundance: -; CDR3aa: CASSVPRGKSTDTQYF
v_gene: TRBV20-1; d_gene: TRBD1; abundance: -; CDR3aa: CVTGGGYTF
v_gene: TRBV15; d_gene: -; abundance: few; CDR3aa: CATSREGSEKLFF
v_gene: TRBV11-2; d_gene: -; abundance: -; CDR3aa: CASSPWGVYNEQFF
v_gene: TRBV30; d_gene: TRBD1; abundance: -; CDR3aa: CAWSADRGRQPQHF
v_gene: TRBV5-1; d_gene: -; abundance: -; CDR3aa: CASSFIGDEQYF
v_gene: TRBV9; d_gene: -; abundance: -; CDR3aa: CASSVDSQPSTDTQYF
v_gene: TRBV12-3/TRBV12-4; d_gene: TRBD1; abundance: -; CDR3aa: CASSLWRIGTGGYTF
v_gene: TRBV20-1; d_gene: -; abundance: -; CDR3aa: CSATSSNEQFF
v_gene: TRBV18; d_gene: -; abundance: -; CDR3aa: CASSPLRGETQYF
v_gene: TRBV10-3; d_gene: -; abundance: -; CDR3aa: CAIGGAGVETQYF
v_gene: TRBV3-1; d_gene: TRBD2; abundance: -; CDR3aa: CASSHPREASYNEQFF
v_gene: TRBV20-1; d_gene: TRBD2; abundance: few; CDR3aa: CATLAGKYNEQFF
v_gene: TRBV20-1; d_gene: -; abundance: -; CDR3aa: CSARDLVGIADRF
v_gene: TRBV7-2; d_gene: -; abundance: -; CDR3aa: CASSMTSFYNDQFF
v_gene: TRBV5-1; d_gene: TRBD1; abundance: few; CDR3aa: CASSLGQVSNEQFF
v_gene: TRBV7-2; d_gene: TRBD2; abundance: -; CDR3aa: CASSFPVAGGSYEQYF
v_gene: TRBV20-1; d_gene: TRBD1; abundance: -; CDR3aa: CSARDRPGGDETQYF
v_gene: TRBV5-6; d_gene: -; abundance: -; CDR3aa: CASSPSTCTEAFF
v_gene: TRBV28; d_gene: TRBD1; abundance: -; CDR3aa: CASGTGSTEAFF
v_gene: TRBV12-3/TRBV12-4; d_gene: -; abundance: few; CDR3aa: CASSFWGGGTEAFF
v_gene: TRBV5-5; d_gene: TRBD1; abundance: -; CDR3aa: CDSSLTGAEQYF
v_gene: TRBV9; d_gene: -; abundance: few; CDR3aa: CASSVSSDTSSPLHF
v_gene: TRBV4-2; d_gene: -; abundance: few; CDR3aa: CASSQDGLGSNQPQHF
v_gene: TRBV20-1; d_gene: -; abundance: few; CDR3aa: CSDQYSYNEQFF
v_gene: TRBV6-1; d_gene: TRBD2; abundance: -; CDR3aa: CASSPDSGRAGETQYF
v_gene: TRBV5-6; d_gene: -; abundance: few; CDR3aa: CASSQEGSRRDEQYF
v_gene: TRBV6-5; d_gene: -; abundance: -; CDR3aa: CASSYSERQRPYSNQPQHF
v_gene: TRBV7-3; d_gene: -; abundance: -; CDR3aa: CASREGPDTEAFF
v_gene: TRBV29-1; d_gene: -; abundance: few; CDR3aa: CSVGQTPSEAFF
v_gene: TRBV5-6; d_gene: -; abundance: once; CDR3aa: CASSLYRGETKYF
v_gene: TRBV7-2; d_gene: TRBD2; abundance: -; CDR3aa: CASSLGIAGLFYEQYF
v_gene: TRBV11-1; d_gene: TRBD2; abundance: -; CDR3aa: CASSFLRLESGRPDTQYF
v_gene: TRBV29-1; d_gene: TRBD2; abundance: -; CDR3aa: CSVEESGRESHEQYF
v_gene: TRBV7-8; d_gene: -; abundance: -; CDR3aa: CASSVRLPTDTQYF
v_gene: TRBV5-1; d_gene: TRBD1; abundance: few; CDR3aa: CASSQGQGDSPLHF
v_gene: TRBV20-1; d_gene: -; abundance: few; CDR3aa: CSARSYIGRGNNEQFF
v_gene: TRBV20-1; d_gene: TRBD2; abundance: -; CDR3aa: CSATGLAGSYEQYF
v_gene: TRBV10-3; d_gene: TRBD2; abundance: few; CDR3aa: CAITAGAEQYF
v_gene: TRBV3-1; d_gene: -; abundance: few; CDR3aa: CASSQAPGRGDTGELFF
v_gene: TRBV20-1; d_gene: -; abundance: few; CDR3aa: CSARDRLWDTEAFF
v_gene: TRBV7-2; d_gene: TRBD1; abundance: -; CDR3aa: CASSPRQGTNEQYF
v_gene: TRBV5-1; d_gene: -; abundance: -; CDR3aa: CASSLKGLKGSYEQYF
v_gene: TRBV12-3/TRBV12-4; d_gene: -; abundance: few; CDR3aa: CASSLGRRVPYEQYF
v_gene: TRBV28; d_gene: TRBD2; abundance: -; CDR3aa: CASRSSGTRYEQYF
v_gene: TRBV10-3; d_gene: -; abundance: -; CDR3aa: CAISGLDRSLGTIYF
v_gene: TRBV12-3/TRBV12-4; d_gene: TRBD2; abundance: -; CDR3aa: CASSLPGLGRADTQYF
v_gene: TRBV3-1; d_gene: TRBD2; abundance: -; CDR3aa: CASSMSGLASYEQYF
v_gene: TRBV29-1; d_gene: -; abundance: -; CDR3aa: CSVGYTGYEQYF
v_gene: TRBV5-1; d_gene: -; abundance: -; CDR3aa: CASSLIRGAEYF
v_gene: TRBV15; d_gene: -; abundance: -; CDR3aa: CATTQGRFQETQYF